What follows are 10 T cell receptor beta chains derived from one specimen sequenced in a study of blood T cell repertoires in COVID-19. Some clones are missing from TCRdb's copy, which holds only in-frame ones; the method was immunoSEQ multiplex PCR. The sample holds about 43,000 clones, roughly nine tenths seen once. Sequences were obtained from peripheral blood. The receptors were sampled from a woman older than 75 with active COVID-19.

The chain links TRBV30 to TRBJ1-4, with a weak D call TRBD1 (5 bases). The CDR3 is made up of 16 amino acids. Germline V gene sequence: CDR1 GTSNPN, CDR2 SVGIG (reference sequence). Deletions cut 4 bases from V and 4 bases from J, with 19 bases between. The CDR3 DNA follows: TGTGCCTGGAAAGTACATAGGGGTAACGGTAATGAAAAACTGTTTTTT. This codes for CAWKVHRGNGNEKLFF.

This clone appeared a few times. The genes are TRBV5-1 and TRBJ1-6; 9 bases agree with TRBD1. The CDR3 is made up of 16 amino acids. Germline lookup yields CDR1 SGHRS and CDR2 YFSETQ. Losses at the gene ends were 4 bases for V and 7 bases for J; bases not matched to a gene: 9. The CDR3 loop is CASSPTGTGWNSPLHF. The CDR3 DNA reads TGCGCCAGCAGCCCTACCGGGACAGGGTGGAATTCACCCCTCCACTTT.

CDR3: CASSGQAQQLNGYTF. CDR3 nucleotide sequence: TGTGCCAGCAGTGGTCAGGCACAGCAGCTTAATGGCTACACCTTC. This chain links TRBV2 with TRBJ1-2; D not certain. The CDR3 extends over 15 amino acids. Germline V lookup: CDR1 SNHLY, CDR2 FYNNEI. V was cut by 4 bases and J by 6 bases, with 18 bases left in between.

This chain uses TRBV11-3 with TRBJ2-5, with D possibly TRBD2 on 5 matching bases. The CDR3 spans 16 residues. V was cut by 4 bases and J by 5 bases, with 20 bases left in between. CDR1 and CDR2 (germline): SGHNT, YENEEA. The DNA for the CDR3 is TGTGCCAGCAGCTCCGGGATAGCGCCTCTGGGGGAGACCCAGTACTTC. It translates to CASSSGIAPLGETQYF.

The chain links TRBV5-1 to TRBJ1-1; D call uncertain. The germline CDR1 and CDR2 sequences are SGHRS and YFSETQ. The V end lost 0 bases, the J end lost 5 bases, and 5 bases lay between the germline ends. There are 12 residues in the CDR3. CDR3 in DNA: TGCGCCAGCAGCTTGGGGAGTACTGAAGCTTTCTTT. It specifies CASSLGSTEAFF.

This chain links TRBV7-9 with TRBJ2-5; TRBD1 might be the D (6 bases). The CDR3 runs to 15 residues. Germline lookup yields CDR1 SEHNR and CDR2 FQNEAQ (reference sequence). Trimming took off 1 base at V and 0 bases at J, with 9 bases between the two ends. The CDR3 loop is CASSLGRGYQETQYF. The CDR3 DNA reads TGTGCCAGCAGCTTAGGCAGGGGATACCAAGAGACCCAGTACTTC.

This clone appeared once. The gene calls are TRBV5-5 and TRBJ2-7, with 9 bases aligning to TRBD1. The ends lost 2 bases at V and 5 bases at J; junction bases unmatched: 5. The CDR3 sequence is 14 residues long. Germline V gene sequence: CDR1 SGHKS, CDR2 YYEKEE (reference sequence). The CDR3 coding sequence is TGTGCCAGCAGCTTAGGGACAGGGATCGACGAGCAGTACTTC. Amino acids: CASSLGTGIDEQYF.

The chain employs TRBV19 and TRBJ1-2, with D maybe TRBD1 (5 bases). Per the germline V gene, CDR1 is LNHDA and CDR2 is SQIVND (reference sequence). Trimming took 5 bases from V and 4 from J, leaving 11 bases between them. This CDR3 spans 13 amino acids. The CDR3 here is CASSQRGGYGYTF. CDR3 DNA: TGTGCCAGTAGTCAAAGGGGCGGCTATGGCTACACCTTC.

The gene calls are TRBV4-2 and TRBJ1-5; possibly TRBD1 for D (6 bases). This CDR3 is 15 amino acids long. The germline V gene has CDR1 LGHNA and CDR2 YNFKEQ. Trimming shortened V by 3 bases and J by 3 bases, and 12 bases separated the two germline ends. CDR3 nucleotides: TGTGCCAGCAGCCAGGGCAGGGGAGACAATCAGCCCCAGCATTTT. It is translated as CASSQGRGDNQPQHF.

CDR3 bases: TGCGCCAGCAGTCAGAGCCCGACAGGGGGTGAAGCTTTCTTT. Residues: CASSQSPTGGEAFF. The V call is TRBV4-3, the J call TRBJ1-1, with TRBD1 identical over 9 bases. This CDR3 comprises 14 residues. The junction had 9 bases not matched to a gene; V was cut back by 6 bases and J by 7 bases. Per germline, CDR1 LGHNA and CDR2 YSLEER.